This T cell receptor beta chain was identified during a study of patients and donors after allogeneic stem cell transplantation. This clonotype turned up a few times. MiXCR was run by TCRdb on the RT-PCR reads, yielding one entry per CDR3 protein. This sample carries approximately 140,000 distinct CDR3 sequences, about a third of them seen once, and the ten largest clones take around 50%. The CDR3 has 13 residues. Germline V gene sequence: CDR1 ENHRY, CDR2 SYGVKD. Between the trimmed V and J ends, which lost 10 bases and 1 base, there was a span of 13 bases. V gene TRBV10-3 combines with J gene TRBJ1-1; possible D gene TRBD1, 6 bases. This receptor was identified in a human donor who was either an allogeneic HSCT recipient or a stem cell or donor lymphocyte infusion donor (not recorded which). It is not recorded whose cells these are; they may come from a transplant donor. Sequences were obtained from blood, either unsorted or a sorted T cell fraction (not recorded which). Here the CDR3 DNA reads TGTGCCAGCGAACGGGACAAGAACACTGAAGCTTTCTTT. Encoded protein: CASERDKNTEAFF.